Sequencing of this T cell receptor beta chain was carried out in a study of T-cell memory formation after mild COVID-19. Study results and caveats: The main location of contracting CD4+ clones was CM and EM, and that of contracting CD8+ clones was EMRA.

TCR alpha and TCR beta cDNA libraries with sample barcodes and UMIs came from 5'RACE using constant-segment primers. TCRdb re-analysed the 5' RACE reads in MiXCR, keeping a single row per CDR3 protein. The sample holds approximately 560,000 distinct CDR3 sequences, about 18% seen once. There are 15 residues in the CDR3. Germline CDR1 SGHTA, CDR2 FQGNSA. J lost 0 bases, V lost 0 bases, and 2 bases had no gene match. Concerning this clonotype itself: The antigen is undetermined.

Sequenced sample: PBMCs or a T cell subset sorted from them (not recorded which). The chain recombines TRBV7-2 with TRBJ2-7, with 7 bases fitting TRBD1. This TCR was sampled from an adult woman who had mild COVID-19 (a few samples of this study predate the infection). Cell type and time point are not known. The CDR3: CASSLAGGDSYEQYF. CDR3 DNA sequence: TGTGCCAGCAGCTTAGCAGGGGGCGACTCCTACGAGCAGTACTTC.